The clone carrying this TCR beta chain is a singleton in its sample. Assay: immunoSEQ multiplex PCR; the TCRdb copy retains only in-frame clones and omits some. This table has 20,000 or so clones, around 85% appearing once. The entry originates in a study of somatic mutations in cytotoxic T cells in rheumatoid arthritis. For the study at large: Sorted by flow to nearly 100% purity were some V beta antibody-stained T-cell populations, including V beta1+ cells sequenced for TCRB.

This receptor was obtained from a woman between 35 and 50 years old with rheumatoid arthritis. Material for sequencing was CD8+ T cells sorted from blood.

In DNA form, the CDR3 reads TGTGCCAGCCGGACAGGGTCGGTGGCCGGGGAGCTGTTTTTT. The encoded protein is CASRTGSVAGELFF. V and J are TRBV27 and TRBJ2-2; 8 bases are a match to TRBD1. Unmatched junction bases numbered 8, after V lost 8 bases and J lost 6 bases. CDR1 is MNHEY, CDR2 SMNVEV, per germline (reference sequence). CDR3 length: 14 residues.